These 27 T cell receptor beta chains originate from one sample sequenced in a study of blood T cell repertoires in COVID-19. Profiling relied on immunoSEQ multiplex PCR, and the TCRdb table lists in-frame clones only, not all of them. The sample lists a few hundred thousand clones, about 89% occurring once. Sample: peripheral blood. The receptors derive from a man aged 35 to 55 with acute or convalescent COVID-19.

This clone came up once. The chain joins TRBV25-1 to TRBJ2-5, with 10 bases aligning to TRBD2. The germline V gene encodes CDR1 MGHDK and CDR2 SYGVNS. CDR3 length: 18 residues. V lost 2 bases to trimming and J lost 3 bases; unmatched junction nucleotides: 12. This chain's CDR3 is CASSEGIASGGAEETQYF. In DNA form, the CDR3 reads TGTGCCAGCAGTGAAGGGATTGCAAGCGGGGGGGCGGAAGAGACCCAGTACTTC.

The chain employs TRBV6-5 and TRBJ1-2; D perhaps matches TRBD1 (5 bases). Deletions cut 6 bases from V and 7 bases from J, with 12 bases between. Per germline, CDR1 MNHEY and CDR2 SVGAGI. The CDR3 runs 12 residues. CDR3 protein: CASRSSGGGYTF. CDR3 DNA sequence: TGTGCCAGCAGAAGTAGCGGGGGTGGCTACACCTTC.

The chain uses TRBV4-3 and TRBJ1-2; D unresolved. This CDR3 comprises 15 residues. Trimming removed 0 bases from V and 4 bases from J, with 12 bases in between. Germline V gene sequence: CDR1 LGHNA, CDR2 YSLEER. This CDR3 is CASSQDAGPIYGYTF. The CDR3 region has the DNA TGCGCCAGCAGCCAAGATGCGGGCCCGATCTATGGCTACACCTTC.

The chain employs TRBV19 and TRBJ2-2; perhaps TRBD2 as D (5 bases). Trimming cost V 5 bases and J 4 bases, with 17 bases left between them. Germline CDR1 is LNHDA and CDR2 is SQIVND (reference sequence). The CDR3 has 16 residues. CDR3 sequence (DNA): TGTGCCAGTAGTTTCGGGGTAGTGAAGGGCACCGGGGAGCTGTTTTTT. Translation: CASSFGVVKGTGELFF.

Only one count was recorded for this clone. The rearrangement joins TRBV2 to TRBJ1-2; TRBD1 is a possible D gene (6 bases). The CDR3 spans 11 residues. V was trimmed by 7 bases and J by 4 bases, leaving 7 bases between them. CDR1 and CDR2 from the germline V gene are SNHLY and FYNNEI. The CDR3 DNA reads TGTGCCAGCAAGGACAGCTATGGCTACACCTTC. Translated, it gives CASKDSYGYTF.

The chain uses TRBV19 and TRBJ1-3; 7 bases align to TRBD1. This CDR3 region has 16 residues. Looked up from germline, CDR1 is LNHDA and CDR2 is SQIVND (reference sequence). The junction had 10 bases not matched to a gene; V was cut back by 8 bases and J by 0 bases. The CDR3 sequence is CASSSQGPHSGNTIYF. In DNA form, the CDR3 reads TGTGCCAGTTCATCACAGGGGCCCCACTCTGGAAACACCATATATTTT.

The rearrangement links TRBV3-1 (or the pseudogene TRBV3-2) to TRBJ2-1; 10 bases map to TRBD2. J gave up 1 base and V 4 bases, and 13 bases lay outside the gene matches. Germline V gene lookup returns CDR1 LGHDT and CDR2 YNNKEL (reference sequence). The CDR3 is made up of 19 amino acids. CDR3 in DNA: TGTGCCAGCAGCCCAGGCGGTCAGCGGGGGGGCCGGTCCTACAATGAGCAGTTCTTC. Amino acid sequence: CASSPGGQRGGRSYNEQFF.

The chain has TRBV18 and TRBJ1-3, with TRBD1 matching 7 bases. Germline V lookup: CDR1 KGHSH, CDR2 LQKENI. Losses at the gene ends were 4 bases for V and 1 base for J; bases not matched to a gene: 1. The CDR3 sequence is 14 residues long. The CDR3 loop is CASSQGASGNTIYF. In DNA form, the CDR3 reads TGTGCCAGCTCACAGGGGGCATCTGGAAACACCATATATTTT.

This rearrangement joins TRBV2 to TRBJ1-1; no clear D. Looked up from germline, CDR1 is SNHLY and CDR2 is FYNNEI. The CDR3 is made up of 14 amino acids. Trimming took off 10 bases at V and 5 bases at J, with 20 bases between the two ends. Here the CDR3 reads CATAREGTRTEAFF. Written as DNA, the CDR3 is TGTGCCACCGCTCGCGAGGGTACGAGGACTGAAGCTTTCTTT.

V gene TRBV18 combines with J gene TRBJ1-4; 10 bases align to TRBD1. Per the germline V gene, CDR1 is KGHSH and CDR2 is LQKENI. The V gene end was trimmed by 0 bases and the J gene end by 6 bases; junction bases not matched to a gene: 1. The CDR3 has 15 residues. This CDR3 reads CASSPPGQGHEKLFF. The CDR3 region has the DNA TGTGCCAGCTCACCACCGGGACAGGGGCATGAAAAACTGTTTTTT. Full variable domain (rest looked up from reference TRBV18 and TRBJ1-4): NAGVMQNPRHLVRRRGQEARLRCSPMKGHSHVYWYRQLPEEGLKFMVYLQKENIIDESGMPKERFSAEFPKEGPSILRIQQVVRGDSAAYFCASSPPGQGHEKLFFGSGTQLSVL.

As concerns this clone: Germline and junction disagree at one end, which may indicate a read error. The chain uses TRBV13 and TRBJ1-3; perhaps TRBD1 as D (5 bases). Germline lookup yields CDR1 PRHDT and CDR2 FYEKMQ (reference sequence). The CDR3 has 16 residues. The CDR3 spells CASSIGTFRSGNTIYF. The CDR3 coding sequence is TGTGCCAGCAGCATAGGGACTTTCCGCTCTGGAAACACCATATATTTT. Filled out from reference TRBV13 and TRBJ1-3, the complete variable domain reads AAGVIQSPRHLIKEKRETATLKCYPIPRHDTVYWYQQGPGQDPQFLISFYEKMQSDKGSIPDRFSAQQFSDYHSELNMSSLELGDSALYFCASSIGTFRSGNTIYFGEGSWLTVV.

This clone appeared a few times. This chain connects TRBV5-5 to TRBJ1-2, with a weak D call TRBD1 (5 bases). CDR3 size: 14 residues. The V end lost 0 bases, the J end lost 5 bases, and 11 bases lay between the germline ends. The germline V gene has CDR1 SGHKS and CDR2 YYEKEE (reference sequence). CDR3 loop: CASSLEWGRYGYTF. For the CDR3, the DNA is TGTGCCAGCAGCTTGGAGTGGGGGAGGTATGGCTACACCTTC. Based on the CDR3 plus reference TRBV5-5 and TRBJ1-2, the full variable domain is DAGVTQSPTHLIKTRGQQVTLRCSPISGHKSVSWYQQVLGQGPQFIFQYYEKEERGRGNFPDRFSARQFPNYSSELNVNALLLGDSALYLCASSLEWGRYGYTFGSGTRLTVV.

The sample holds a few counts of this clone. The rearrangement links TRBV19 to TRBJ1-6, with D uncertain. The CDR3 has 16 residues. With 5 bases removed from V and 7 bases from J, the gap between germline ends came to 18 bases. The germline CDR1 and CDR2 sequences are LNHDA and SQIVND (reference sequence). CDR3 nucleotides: TGTGCCAGTAGTCGCGACGCGGCCAAGAGGAATTCACCCCTCCACTTT. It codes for CASSRDAAKRNSPLHF.

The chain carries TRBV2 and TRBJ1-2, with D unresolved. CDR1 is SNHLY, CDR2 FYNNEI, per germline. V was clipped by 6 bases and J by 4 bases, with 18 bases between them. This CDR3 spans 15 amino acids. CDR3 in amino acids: CASRMSEGSGYGYTF. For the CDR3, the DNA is TGTGCCAGCAGGATGTCGGAGGGCTCGGGCTATGGCTACACCTTC.

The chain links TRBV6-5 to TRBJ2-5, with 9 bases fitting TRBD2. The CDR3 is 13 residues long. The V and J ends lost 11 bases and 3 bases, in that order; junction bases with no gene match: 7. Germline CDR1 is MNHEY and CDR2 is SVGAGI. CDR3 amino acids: CAASVAGEETQYF. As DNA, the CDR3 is TGTGCCGCCAGCGTAGCGGGGGAAGAGACCCAGTACTTC.

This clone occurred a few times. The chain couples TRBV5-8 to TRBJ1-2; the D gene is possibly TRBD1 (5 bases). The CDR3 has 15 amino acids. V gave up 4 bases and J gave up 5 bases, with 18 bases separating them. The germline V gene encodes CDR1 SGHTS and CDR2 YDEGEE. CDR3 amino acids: CASSTSVARAYGYTF. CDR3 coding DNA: TGTGCCAGCAGCACCAGTGTCGCCAGGGCGTATGGCTACACCTTC.

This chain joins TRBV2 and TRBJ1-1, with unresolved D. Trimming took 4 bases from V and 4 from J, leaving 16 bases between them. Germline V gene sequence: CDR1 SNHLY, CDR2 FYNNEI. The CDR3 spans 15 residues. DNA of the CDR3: TGTGCCAGCAGTGGATCGTCGCTACCGGGCACTGAAGCTTTCTTT. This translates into CASSGSSLPGTEAFF.

DNA for the CDR3: TGTGCCAGCAGTGAAGCCGGGTACACCGGGGAGCTGTTTTTT. Its translation is CASSEAGYTGELFF. The J gene is TRBJ2-2, the V gene TRBV2; D is undetermined. Looked up from germline, CDR1 is SNHLY and CDR2 is FYNNEI. The CDR3 consists of 14 residues. Trimming took off 0 bases at V and 3 bases at J, with 5 bases between the two ends.

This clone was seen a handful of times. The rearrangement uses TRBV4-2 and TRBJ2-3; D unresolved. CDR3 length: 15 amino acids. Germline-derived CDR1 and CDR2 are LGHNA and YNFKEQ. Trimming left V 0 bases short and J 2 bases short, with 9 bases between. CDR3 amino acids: CASSQDFRITDTQYF. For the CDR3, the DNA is TGTGCCAGCAGCCAAGATTTCAGAATCACAGATACGCAGTATTTT.

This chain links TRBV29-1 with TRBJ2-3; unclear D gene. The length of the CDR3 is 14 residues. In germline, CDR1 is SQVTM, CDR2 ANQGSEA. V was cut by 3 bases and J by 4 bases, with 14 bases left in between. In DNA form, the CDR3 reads TGCAGCGTTGACCCGCAAGCGTTCCCAGATACGCAGTATTTT. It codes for CSVDPQAFPDTQYF.

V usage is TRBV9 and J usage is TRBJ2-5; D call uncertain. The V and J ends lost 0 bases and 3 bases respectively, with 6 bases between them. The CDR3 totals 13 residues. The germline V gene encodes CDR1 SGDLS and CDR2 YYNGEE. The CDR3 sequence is CASSVGDKETQYF. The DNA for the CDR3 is TGTGCCAGCAGCGTAGGAGACAAAGAGACCCAGTACTTC.

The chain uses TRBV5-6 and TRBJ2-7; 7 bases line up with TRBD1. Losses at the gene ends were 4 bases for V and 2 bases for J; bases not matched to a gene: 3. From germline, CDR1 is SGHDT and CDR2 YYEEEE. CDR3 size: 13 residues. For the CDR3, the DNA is TGTGCCAGCAGCATCGGGACAGCCTACGAGCAGTACTTC. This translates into CASSIGTAYEQYF.

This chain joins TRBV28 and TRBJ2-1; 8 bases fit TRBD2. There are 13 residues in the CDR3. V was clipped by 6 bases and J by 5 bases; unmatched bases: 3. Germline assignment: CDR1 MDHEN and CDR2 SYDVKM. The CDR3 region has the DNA TGTGCCAGCAGGTATAGCGGGAACAATGAGCAGTTCTTC. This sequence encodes CASRYSGNNEQFF.

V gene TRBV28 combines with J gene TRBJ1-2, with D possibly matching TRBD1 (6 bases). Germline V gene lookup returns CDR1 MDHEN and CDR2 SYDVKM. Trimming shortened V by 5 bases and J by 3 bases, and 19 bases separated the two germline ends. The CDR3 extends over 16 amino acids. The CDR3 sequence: CASSPATGGIYYGYTF. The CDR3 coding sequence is TGTGCCAGCAGTCCGGCGACAGGAGGAATTTACTATGGCTACACCTTC.

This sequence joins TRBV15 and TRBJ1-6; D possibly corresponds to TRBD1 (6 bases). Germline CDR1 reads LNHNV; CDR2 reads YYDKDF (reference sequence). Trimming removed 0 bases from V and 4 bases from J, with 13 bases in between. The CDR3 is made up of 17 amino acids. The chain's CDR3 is CATSRDAGGGYNSPLHF. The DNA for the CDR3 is TGTGCCACCAGCAGAGATGCGGGGGGCGGATATAATTCACCCCTCCACTTT.

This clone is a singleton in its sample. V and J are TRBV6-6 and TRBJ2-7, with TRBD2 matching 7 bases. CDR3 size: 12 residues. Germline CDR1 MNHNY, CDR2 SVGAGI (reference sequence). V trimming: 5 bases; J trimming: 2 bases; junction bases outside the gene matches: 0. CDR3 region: CASSGRAYEQYF. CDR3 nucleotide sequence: TGTGCCAGCAGTGGGAGGGCCTACGAGCAGTACTTC.

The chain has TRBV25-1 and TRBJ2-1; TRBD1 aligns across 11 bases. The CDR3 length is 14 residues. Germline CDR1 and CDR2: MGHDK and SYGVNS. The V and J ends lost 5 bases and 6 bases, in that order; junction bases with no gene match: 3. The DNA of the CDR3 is TGTGCCAGCAGTCGGGACAGGGGGGTCAATGAGCAGTTCTTC. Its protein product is CASSRDRGVNEQFF.